This T cell receptor (beta chain) derives from a study of shared clonotypes between healthy human individuals. Adults of Caucasian background living in Nashville, Tennessee made up all donors. It was into CD45RA+ naive and CD45RA-negative memory subsets that the CD4+ cells were split. CDR1 and CDR2 from the germline V gene are MGHRA and YSYEKL. Trimming took 4 bases from V and 6 from J; bases not matched to a gene: 16. The CDR3 length is 18 residues. Sequencing used immunoSEQ multiplex PCR; TCRdb keeps in-frame clones, though not all of them. This sample carries around 1,100,000 clones, approximately 80% of them seen once, and the ten largest clones take approximately 0.95%.

The TCR sequence derives from a young man in good health. Some clones in this sample may be carry-over from other donors' samples. What was sequenced was memory CD4+ T cells from PBMCs. This sample's subset: CD45RA-negative fraction. This chain joins TRBV4-1 and TRBJ2-3; 10 bases agree with TRBD1. The CDR3 reads CASSLRTGGSYIQDTQYF. The DNA for the CDR3 is TGCGCCAGCAGCCTTCGGACAGGGGGATCCTATATCCAGGATACGCAGTATTTT.